Listed below are T cell receptor beta chains from one sample, sequenced in a study of cytomegalovirus exposure and HLA in healthy donors. This table comes from immunoSEQ multiplex PCR, and its TCRdb copy is limited to in-frame clones, with some not included. The sample lists 95,000 to 100,000 clones, around four fifths occurring once. The sample was PBMCs. The receptors shown here come from a man aged 35 to 55 in good health and CMV-seronegative. Both conserved end residues are part of each CDR3.

cdr3_aa | j_call | v_call
CSVGPAGDTQYF | TRBJ2-3 | TRBV29-1
CASSHPDRGRDTQYF | TRBJ2-3 | TRBV23-1
CASSPTGQGYEQYF | TRBJ2-7 | TRBV5-1
CASSLAGGQGAGEVYGYTF | TRBJ1-2 | TRBV5-6
CASSIFAGGETQYF | TRBJ2-5 | TRBV19
CASSQARGIGGYTF | TRBJ1-2 | TRBV14
CSSSPRTRVHNEQFF | TRBJ2-1 | TRBV7-9
CASSPVTGGADTQYF | TRBJ2-3 | TRBV9
CASSVDLRHGTIYF | TRBJ1-3 | TRBV27
CASSLGSGNTGELFF | TRBJ2-2 | TRBV7-7
CASSDSEETEAFF | TRBJ1-1 | TRBV6-4
CAWSVPPKMRETQYF | TRBJ2-5 | TRBV30
CASSVGGVIGPGNEQYF | NA | TRBV9
CASGDYRELNTEAFF | TRBJ1-1 | TRBV28
CASSRESSGNTIYF | TRBJ1-3 | TRBV7-2
CASSSGLRGTPEQYF | TRBJ2-7 | TRBV6-5
CASSPTGVRGYTF | TRBJ1-2 | TRBV6-6